The T cell receptor beta chain under discussion was sequenced for a study of blood T cell repertoires in COVID-19. Study context: The cDNA or gDNA used as material had been derived from T cells, B-cell-depleted T cells, or PBMCs.

Germline CDR1 is SQVTM and CDR2 is ANQGSEA. Trimming stripped 3 bases from V and 1 base from J, with 10 bases between. The CDR3 length is 14 residues. Followed longitudinally, the Seattle patients had been enrolled during active infection. Using immunoSEQ multiplex PCR, the repertoire was profiled, and TCRdb retains in-frame clones only, with some absent. Of 350,000 to 400,000 clones in the sample, about 90% were seen once. This sequence joins TRBV29-1 and TRBJ1-5; D unresolved. This receptor was identified in a woman aged 25 to 45 with COVID-19, enrolled during active disease. The specimen was peripheral blood. Here the CDR3 reads CSVDLPQSNQPQHF. The CDR3 DNA reads TGCAGCGTTGATCTTCCACAAAGCAATCAGCCCCAGCATTTT.